Reported below is one T cell receptor (beta chain). The PCR employed 60 Vbeta primers together with 13 Jbeta primers. Clones were read by immunoSEQ multiplex PCR, and TCRdb kept only the in-frame ones, dropping some. The sample shows some 170,000 clones, around four fifths of them seen only once. Germline CDR1 SGHVS, CDR2 FQNEAQ. V was clipped by 5 bases and J by 2 bases, with 16 bases between them. There are 15 residues in the CDR3. The record originates from a study of cytomegalovirus exposure and HLA in healthy donors. The rearrangement joins TRBV7-8 to TRBJ2-7; tentatively, D is TRBD2 (7 bases). The clonotype comes from a man between 18 and 29 years old in good health and CMV-seropositive. Sequencing was done on a sample of PBMCs. Here the CDR3 DNA reads TGTGCCAGCAGCCGCAGTGGGGGGGCGCCCTACGAGCAGTACTTC. Protein sequence: CASSRSGGAPYEQYF.